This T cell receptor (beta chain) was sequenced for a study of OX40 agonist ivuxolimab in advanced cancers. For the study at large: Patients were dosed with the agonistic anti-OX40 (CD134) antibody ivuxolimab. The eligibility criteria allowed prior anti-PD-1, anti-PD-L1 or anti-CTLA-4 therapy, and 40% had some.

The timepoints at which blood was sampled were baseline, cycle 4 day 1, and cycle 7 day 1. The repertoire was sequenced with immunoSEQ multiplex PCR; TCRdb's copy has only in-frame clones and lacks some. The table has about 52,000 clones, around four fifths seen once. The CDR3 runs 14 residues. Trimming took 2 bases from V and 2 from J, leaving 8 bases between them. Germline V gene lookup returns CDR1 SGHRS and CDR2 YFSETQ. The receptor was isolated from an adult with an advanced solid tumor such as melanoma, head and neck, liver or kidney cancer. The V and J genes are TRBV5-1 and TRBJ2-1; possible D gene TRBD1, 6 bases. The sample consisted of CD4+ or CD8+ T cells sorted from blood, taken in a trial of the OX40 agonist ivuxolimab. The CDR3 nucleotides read TGCGCCAGCAGCTTTCAGGGGCCCTACAATGAGCAGTTCTTC. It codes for CASSFQGPYNEQFF.